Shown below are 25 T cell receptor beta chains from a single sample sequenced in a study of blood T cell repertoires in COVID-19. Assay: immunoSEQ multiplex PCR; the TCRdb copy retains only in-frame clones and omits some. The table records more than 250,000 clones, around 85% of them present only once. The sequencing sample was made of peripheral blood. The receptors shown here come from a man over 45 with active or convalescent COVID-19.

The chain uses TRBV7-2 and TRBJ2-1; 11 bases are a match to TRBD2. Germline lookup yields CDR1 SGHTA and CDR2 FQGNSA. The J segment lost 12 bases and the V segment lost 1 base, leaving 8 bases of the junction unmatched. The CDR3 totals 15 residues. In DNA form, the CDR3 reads TGTGCCAGCAGCTTAGAATTAGCGGGAGGGCTCCGGCAGTTCTTC. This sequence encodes CASSLELAGGLRQFF.

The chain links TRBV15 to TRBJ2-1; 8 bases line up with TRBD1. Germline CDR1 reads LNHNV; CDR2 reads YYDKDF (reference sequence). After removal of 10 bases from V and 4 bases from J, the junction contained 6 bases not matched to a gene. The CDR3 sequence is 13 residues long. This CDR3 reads CAIAQGEYNEQFF. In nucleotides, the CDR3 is TGTGCCATTGCACAGGGGGAATACAATGAGCAGTTCTTC. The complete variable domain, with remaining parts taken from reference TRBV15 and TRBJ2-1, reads DAMVIQNPRYQVTQFGKPVTLSCSQTLNHNVMYWYQQKSSQAPKLLFHYYDKDFNNEADTPDNFQSRRPNTSFCFLDIRSPGLGDTAMYLCAIAQGEYNEQFFGPGTRLTVL.

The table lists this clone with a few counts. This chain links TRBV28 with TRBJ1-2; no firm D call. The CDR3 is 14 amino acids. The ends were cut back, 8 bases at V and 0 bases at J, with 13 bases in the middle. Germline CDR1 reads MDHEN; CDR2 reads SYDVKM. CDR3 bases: TGTGCCAGCGGGAGGACGTTGGCTAACTATGGCTACACCTTC. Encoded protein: CASGRTLANYGYTF.

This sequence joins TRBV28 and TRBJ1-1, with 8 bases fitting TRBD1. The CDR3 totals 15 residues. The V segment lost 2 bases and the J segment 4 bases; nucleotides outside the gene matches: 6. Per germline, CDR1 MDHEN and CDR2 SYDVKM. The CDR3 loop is CASSLPGGAGTEAFF. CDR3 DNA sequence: TGTGCCAGCAGTTTACCAGGGGGCGCGGGCACTGAAGCTTTCTTT.

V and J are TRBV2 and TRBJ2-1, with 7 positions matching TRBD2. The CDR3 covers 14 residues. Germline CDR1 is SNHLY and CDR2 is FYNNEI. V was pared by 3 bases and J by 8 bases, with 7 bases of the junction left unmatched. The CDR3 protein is CASSDMTSIDEQFF. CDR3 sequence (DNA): TGTGCCAGCAGTGATATGACTAGCATCGATGAGCAGTTCTTC. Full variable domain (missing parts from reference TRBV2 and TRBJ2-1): EPEVTQTPSHQVTQMGQEVILRCVPISNHLYFYWYRQILGQKVEFLVSFYNNEISEKSEIFDDQFSVERPDGSNFTLKIRSTKLEDSAMYFCASSDMTSIDEQFFGPGTRLTVL.

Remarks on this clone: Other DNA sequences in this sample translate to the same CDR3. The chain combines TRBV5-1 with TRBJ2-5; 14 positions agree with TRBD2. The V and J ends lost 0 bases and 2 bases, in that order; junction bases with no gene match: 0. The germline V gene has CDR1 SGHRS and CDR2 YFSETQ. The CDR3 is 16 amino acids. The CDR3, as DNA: TGCGCCAGCAGCTTGGGACTAGCGGGAGGGCAAGAGACCCAGTACTTC. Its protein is CASSLGLAGGQETQYF.

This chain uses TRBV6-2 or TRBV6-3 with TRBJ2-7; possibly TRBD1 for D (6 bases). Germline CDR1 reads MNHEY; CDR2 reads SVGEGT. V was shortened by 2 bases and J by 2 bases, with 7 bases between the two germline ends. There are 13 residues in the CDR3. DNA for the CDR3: TGTGCCAGCAGTTACCGACAGGCCTACGAGCAGTACTTC. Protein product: CASSYRQAYEQYF.

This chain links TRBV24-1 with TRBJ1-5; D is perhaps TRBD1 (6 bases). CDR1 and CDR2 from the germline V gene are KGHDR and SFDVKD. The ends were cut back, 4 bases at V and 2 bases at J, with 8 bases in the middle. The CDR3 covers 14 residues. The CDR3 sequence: CATSESGGNQPQHF. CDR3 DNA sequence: TGTGCCACCAGTGAGTCAGGGGGCAATCAGCCCCAGCATTTT.

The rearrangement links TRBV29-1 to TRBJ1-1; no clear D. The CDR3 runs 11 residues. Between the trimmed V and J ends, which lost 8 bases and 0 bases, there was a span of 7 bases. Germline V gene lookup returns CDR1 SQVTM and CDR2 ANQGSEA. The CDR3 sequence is CSSGVNTEAFF. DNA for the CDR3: TGCAGCTCCGGGGTGAACACTGAAGCTTTCTTT.

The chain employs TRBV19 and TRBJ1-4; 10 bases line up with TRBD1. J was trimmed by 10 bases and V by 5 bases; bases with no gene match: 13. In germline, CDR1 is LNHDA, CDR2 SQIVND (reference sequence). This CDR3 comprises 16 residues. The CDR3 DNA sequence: TGTGCCAGTAGTGCCCCCCGGGACAGGGGTCTTGGAAAACTGTTTTTT. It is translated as CASSAPRDRGLGKLFF.

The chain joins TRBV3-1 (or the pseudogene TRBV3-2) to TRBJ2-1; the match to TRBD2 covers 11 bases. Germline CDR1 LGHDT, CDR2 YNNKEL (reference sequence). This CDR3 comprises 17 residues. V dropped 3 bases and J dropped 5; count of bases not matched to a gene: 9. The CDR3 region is CASSHYYGTSGNNEQFF. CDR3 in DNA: TGTGCCAGCAGCCACTACTATGGGACTAGCGGTAACAATGAGCAGTTCTTC.

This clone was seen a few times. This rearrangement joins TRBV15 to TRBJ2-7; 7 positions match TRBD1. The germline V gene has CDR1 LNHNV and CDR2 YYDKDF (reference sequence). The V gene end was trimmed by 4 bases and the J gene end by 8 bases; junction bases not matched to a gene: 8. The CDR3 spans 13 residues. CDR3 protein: CATSTATGAKQYF. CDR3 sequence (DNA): TGTGCCACCAGCACCGCTACAGGGGCTAAGCAGTACTTC.

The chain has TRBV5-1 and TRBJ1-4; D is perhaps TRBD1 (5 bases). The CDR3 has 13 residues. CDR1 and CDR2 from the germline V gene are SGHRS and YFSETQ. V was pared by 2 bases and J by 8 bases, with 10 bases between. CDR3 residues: CASSFGGEEKLFF. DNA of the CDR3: TGCGCCAGCAGCTTCGGAGGGGAGGAAAAACTGTTTTTT.

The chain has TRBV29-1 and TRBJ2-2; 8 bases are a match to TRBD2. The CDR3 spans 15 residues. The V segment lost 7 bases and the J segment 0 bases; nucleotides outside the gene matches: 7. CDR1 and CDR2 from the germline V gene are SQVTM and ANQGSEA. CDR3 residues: CSATSGTANTGELFF. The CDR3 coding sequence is TGCAGCGCTACTAGCGGAACCGCGAACACCGGGGAGCTGTTTTTT.

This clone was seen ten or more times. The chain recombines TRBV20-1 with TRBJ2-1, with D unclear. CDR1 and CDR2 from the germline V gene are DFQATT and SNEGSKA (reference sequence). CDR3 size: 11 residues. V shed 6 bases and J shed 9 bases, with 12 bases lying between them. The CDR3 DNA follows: TGCAGTGCCCTAAACGTACGTGAGCAGTTCTTC. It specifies CSALNVREQFF.

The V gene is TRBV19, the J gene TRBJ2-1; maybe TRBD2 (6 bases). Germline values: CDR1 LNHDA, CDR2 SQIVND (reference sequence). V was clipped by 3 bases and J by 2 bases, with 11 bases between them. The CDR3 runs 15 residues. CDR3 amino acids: CASSMEAGTYNEQFF. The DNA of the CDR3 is TGTGCCAGTAGTATGGAGGCGGGAACCTACAATGAGCAGTTCTTC.

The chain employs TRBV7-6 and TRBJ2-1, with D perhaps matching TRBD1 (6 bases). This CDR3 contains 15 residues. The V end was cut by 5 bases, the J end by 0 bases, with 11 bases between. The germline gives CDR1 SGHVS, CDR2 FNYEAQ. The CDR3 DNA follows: TGTGCCAGCAGCCTTGGACAGCGCTCCTACAATGAGCAGTTCTTC. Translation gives CASSLGQRSYNEQFF.

The CDR3 region has the DNA TGTGCCAGCAGTTTTCGGGAGTTGTTGAGGAATGAGCAGTTCTTC. As protein: CASSFRELLRNEQFF. The chain couples TRBV28 to TRBJ2-1; D might be TRBD2 (6 bases). Germline V gene data show CDR1 as MDHEN and CDR2 as SYDVKM. The CDR3 covers 15 residues. The V end was cut by 3 bases, the J end by 7 bases, with 16 bases between.

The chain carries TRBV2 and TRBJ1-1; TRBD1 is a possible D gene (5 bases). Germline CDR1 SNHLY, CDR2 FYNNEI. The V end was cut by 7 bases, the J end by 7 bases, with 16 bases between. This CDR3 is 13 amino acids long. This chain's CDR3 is CASTRSTVSEAFF. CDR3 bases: TGTGCCAGCACGAGGTCGACAGTCAGTGAAGCTTTCTTT.

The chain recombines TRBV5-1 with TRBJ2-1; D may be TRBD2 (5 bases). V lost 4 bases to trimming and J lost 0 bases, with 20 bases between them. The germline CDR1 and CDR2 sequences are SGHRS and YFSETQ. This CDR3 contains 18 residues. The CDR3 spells CASSPARRAAGSYNEQFF. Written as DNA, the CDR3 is TGCGCCAGCAGCCCAGCTAGGAGAGCGGCCGGCTCCTACAATGAGCAGTTCTTC.

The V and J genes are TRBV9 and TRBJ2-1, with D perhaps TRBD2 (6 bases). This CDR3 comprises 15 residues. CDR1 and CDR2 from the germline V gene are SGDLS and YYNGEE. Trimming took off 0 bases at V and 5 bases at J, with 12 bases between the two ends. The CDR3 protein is CASSVAGLVNNEQFF. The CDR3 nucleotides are TGTGCCAGCAGCGTAGCGGGACTCGTCAACAATGAGCAGTTCTTC.

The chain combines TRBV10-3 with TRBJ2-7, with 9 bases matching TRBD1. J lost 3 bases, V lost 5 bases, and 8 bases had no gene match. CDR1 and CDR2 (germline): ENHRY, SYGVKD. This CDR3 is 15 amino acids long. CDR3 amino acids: CAISLGQGTGYEQYF. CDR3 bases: TGTGCCATCAGTCTTGGACAGGGGACGGGCTACGAGCAGTACTTC.

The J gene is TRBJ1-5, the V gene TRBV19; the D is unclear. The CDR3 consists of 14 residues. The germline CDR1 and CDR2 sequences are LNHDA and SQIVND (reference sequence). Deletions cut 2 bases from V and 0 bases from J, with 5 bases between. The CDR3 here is CASSIIHSNQPQHF. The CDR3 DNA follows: TGTGCCAGTAGTATAATTCATAGCAATCAGCCCCAGCATTTT.

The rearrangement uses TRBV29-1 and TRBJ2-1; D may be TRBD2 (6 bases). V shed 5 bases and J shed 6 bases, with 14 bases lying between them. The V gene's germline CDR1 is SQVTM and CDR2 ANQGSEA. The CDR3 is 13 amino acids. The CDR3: CSVLGLGGNEQFF. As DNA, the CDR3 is TGCAGCGTTTTGGGACTTGGGGGCAATGAGCAGTTCTTC.

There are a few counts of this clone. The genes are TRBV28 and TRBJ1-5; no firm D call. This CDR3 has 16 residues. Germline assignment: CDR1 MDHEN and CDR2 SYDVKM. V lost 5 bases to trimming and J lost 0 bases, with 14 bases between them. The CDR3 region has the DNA TGTGCCAGCAGTCAGGCGGAGGGTTATAGCAATCAGCCCCAGCATTTT. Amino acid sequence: CASSQAEGYSNQPQHF. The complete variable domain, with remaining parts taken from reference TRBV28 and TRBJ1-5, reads DVKVTQSSRYLVKRTGEKVFLECVQDMDHENMFWYRQDPGLGLRLIYFSYDVKMKEKGDIPEGYSVSREKKERFSLILESASTNQTSMYLCASSQAEGYSNQPQHFGDGTRLSIL.